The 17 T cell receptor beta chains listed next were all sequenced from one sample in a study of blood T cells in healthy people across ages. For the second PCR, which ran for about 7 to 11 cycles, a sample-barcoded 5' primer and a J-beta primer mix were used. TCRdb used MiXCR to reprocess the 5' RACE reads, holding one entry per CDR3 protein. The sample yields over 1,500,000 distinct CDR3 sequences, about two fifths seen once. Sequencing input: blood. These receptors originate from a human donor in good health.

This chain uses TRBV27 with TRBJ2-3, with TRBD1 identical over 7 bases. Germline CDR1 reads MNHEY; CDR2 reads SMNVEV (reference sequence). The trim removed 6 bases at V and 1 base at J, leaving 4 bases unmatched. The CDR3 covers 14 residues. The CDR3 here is CASRTGYGTDTQYF. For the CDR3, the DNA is TGTGCCAGCAGGACAGGGTACGGCACAGATACGCAGTATTTT.

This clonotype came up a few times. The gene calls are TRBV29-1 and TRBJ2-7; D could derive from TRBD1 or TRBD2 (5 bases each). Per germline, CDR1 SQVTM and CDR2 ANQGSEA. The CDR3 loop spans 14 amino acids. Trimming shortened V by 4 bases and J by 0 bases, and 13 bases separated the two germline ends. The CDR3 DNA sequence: TGCAGCGTTGCCGGGACCCCTAACTCCTACGAGCAGTACTTC. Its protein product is CSVAGTPNSYEQYF.

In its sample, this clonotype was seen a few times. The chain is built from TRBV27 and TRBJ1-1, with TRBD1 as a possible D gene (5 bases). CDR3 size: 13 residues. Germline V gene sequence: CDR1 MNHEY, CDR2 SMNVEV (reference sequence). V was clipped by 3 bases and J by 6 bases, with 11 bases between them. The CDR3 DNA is TGTGCCAGCAGTTTGTCGGGGGTGGCTGAAGCTTTCTTT. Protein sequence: CASSLSGVAEAFF.

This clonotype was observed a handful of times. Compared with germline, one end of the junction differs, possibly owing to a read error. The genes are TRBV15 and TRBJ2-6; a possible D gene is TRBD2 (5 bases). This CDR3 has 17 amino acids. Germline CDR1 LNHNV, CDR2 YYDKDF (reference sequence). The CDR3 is CTTSRGFGVSGANVLTF. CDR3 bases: TGTACCACCAGCCGAGGTTTCGGGGTCTCTGGGGCCAACGTCCTGACTTTC. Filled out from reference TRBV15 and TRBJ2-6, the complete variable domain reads DAMVIQNPRYQVTQFGKPVTLSCSQTLNHNVMYWYQQKSSQAPKLLFHYYDKDFNNEADTPDNFQSRRPNTSFCFLDIRSPGLGDTAMYLCTTSRGFGVSGANVLTFGAGSRLTVL.

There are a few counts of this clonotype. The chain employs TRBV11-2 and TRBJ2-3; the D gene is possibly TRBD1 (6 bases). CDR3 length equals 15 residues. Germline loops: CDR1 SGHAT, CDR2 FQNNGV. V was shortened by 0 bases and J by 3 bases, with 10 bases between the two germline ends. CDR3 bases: TGTGCCAGCAGCTTAGATGGCCAGGGGACAGATACGCAGTATTTT. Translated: CASSLDGQGTDTQYF.

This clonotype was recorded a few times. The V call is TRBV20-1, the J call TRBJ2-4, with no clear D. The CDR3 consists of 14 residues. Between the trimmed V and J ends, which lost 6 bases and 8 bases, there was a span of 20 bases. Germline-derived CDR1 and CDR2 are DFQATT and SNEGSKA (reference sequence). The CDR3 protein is CSANPGPNRYIQYF. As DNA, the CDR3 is TGCAGTGCAAACCCCGGGCCCAATAGATACATTCAGTACTTC.

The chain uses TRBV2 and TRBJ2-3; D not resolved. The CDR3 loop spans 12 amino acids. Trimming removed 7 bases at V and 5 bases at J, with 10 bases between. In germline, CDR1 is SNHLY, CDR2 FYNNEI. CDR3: CASNDPRDTQYF. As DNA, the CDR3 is TGTGCCAGCAACGATCCTAGAGATACGCAGTATTTT.

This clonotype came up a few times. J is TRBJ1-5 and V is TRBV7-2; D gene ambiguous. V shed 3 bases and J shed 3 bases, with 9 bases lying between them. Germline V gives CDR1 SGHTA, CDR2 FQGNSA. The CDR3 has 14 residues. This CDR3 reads CASSLVQNNQPQHF. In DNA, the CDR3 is TGTGCCAGCAGCTTGGTTCAGAACAATCAGCCCCAGCATTTT.

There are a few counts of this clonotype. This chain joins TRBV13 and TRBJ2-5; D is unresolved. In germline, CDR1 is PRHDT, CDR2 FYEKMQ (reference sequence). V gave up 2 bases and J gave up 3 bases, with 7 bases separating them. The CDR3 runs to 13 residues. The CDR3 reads CASSLIHEETQYF. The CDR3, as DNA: TGTGCCAGCAGCTTAATCCACGAAGAGACCCAGTACTTC.

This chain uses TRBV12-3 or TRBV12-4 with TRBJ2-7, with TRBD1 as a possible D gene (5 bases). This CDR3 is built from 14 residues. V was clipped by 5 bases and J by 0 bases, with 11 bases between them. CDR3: CASSATGYSYEQYF. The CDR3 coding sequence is TGTGCCAGCAGTGCCACAGGATACTCCTACGAGCAGTACTTC.

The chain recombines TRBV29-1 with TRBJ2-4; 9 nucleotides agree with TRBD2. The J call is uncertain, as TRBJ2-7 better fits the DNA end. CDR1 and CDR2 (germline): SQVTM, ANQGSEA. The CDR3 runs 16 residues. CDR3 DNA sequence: TGCAGCGTTGAGGGGACTAGCACTTCCAGCGTCCACGAGCAGTACTTC. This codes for CSVEGTSTSSVHEQYF.

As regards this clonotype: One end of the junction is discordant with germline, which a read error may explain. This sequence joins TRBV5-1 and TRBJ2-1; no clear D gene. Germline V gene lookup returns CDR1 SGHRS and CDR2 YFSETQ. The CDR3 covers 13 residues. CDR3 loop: CASSPPSANERFF. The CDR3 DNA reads TGCGCCAGCAGCCCCCCCAGCGCCAATGAGCGGTTCTTC.

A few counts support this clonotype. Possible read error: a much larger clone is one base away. CDR3 sequence reads: CSARGPDAKNIQYF. For the CDR3, the DNA is TGCAGTGCTAGAGGCCCAGACGCTAAAAACATTCAGTACTTC. V and J are TRBV20-1 and TRBJ2-4; D is uncertain. The germline V gene has CDR1 DFQATT and CDR2 SNEGSKA (reference sequence). Between the trimmed V and J ends, which lost 1 base and 4 bases, there was a span of 11 bases. The length of the CDR3 is 14 residues.

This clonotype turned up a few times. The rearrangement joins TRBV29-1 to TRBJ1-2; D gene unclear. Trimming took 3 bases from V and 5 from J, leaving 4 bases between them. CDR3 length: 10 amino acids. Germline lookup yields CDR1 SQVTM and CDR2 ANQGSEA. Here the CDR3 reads CSVELYGYTF. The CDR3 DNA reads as TGCAGCGTTGAGTTGTATGGCTACACCTTC.

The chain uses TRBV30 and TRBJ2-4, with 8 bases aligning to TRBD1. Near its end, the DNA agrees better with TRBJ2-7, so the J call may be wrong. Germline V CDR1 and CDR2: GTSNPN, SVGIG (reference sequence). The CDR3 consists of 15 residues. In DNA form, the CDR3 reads TGTGCCTGGAGTGTAATAGCAGGGGGCGTCTACGAGCAGTACTTC. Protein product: CAWSVIAGGVYEQYF.

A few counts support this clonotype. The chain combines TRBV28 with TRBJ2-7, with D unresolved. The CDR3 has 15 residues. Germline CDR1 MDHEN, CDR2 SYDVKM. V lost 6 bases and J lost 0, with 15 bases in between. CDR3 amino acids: CASSLLLAVSYEQYF. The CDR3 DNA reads TGTGCCAGCAGCCTACTGTTGGCAGTCTCCTACGAGCAGTACTTC.

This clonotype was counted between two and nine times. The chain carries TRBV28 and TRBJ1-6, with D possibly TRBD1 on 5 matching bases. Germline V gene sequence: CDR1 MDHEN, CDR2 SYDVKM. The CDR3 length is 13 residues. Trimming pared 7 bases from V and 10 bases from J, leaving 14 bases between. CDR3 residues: CASIQAGDSPLHF. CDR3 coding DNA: TGTGCCAGCATCCAGGCGGGGGACTCACCCCTCCACTTT.